This T cell receptor (beta chain) was sequenced for a study of blood T cell repertoires in COVID-19. Study background: PBMCs, B-cell-depleted T cells, or T cells were the source of the cDNA or gDNA that made up the material.

V lost 1 base to trimming and J lost 4 bases, with 4 bases between them. The CDR3 loop spans 12 amino acids. The germline V gene encodes CDR1 SEHNR and CDR2 FQNEAQ (reference sequence). While infection was still active, Seattle patients were enrolled and then followed longitudinally. Profiling relied on immunoSEQ multiplex PCR, and the TCRdb table lists in-frame clones only, not all of them. The table lists about 420,000 clones, over 85% of them singletons. The gene calls are TRBV7-9 and TRBJ2-5; unclear D gene. The TCR originated in a man between 18 and 35 years old with COVID-19, enrolled during active disease. Sequencing was done on a sample of peripheral blood. CDR3 sequence (DNA): TGTGCCAGCAGCTTAGTCGGAGAGACCCAGTACTTC. It specifies CASSLVGETQYF.